The text below deals with one TCR beta chain. The germline CDR1 and CDR2 sequences are SGHTA and FQGNSA. This CDR3 has 15 amino acids. The germline V and J ends were trimmed by 5 bases and 0 bases, with 11 bases remaining between them. Repertoires were generated with immunoSEQ multiplex PCR, while TCRdb's copy carries only in-frame clones and drops some. The profile shows around 270,000 clones, 75% to 90% of them singletons. This sample was included in a study of blood T cell repertoires in COVID-19. Study information: In each case, the material was cDNA or gDNA derived from T cells, B-cell-depleted T cells, or PBMCs.

The chain recombines TRBV7-2 with TRBJ2-1; D possibly corresponds to TRBD2 (6 bases). Sequenced input: peripheral blood. The clonotype was recovered from a man aged 25 to 40 with active or convalescent COVID-19. The DNA of the CDR3 is TGTGCCAGCAGCCCGGCGGGGACCTCCTACAATGAGCAGTTCTTC. Translation gives CASSPAGTSYNEQFF.